One T cell receptor (beta chain) is described in this entry. The germline V gene has CDR1 LNHDA and CDR2 SQIVND (reference sequence). V shed 7 bases, J shed 5 bases, and the junction held 7 bases outside the gene matches. CDR3 length: 14 amino acids. Under the authors' procedure: Reference gene primers were amplified, and this amplification served to estimate nucleated cell counts. Using immunoSEQ multiplex PCR, the repertoire was profiled, and TCRdb retains in-frame clones only, with some absent. The V and J calls and clone size are taken from that table; D and trimming were inferred from the DNA. The sample shows over 35,000 clones, 69% of them seen only once. The sample originates from a study of blood T cell repertoires in COVID-19. As for the study in general: Samples taken during acute and convalescent COVID-19 were collected in the United States, Italy and Spain.

The clonotype originates from a man aged 80 or over with acute or convalescent COVID-19. The specimen sequenced was peripheral blood. This chain links TRBV19 with TRBJ2-2; 7 bases map to TRBD1. CDR3 nucleotide sequence: TGTGCCAGTAAGGTTCAGGGGGAAACCGGGGAGCTGTTTTTT. This sequence encodes CASKVQGETGELFF.